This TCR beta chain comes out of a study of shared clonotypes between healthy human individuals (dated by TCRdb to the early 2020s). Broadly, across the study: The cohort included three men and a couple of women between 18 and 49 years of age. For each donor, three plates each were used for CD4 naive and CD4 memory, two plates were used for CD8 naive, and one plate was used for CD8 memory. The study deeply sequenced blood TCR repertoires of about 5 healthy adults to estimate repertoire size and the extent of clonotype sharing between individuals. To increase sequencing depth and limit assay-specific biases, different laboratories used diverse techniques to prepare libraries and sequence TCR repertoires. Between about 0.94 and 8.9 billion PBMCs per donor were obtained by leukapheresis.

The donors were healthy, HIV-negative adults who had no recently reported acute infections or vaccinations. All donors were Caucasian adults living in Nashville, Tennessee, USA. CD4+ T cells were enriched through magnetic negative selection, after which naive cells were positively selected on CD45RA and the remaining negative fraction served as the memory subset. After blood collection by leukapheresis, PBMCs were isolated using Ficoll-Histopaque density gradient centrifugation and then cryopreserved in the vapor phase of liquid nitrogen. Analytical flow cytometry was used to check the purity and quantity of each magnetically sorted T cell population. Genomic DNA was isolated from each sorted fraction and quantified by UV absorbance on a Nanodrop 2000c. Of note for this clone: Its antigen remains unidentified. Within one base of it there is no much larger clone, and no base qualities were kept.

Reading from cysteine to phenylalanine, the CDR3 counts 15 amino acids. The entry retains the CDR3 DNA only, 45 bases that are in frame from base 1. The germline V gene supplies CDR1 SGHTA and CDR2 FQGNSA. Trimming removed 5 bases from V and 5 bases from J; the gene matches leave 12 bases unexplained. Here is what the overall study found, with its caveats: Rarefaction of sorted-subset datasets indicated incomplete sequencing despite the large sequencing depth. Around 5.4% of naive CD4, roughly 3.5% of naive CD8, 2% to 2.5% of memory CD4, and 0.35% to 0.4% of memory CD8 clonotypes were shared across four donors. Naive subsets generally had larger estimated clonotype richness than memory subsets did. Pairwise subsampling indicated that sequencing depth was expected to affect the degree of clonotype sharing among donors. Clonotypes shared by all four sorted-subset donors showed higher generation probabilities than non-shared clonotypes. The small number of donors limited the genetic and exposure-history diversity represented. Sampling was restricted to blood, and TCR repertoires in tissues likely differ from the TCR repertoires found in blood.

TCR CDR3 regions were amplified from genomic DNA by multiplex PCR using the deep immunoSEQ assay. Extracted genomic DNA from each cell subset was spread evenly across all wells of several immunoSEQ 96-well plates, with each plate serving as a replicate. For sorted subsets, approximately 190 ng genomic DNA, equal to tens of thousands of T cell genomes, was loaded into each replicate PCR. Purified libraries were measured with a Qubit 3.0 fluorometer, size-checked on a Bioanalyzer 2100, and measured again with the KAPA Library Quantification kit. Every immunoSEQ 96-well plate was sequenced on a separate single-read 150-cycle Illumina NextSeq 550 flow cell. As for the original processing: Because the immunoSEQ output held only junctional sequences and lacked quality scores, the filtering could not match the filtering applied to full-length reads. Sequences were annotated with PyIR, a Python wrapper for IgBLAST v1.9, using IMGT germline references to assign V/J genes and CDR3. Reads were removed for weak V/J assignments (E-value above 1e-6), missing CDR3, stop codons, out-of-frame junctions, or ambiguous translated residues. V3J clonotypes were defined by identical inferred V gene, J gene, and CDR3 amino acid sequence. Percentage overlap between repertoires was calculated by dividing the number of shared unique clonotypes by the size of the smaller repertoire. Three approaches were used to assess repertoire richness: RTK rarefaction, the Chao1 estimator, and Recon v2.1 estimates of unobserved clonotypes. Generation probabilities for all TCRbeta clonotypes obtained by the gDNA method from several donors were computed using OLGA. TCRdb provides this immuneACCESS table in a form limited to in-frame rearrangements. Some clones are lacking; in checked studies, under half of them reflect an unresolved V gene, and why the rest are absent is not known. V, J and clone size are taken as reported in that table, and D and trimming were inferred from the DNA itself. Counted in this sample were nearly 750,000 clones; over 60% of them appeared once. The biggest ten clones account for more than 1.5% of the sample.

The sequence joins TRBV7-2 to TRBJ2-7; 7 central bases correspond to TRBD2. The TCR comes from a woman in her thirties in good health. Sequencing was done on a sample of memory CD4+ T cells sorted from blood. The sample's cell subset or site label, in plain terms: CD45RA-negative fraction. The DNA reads TGTGCCAGCAGCCCCTATAGGGGACTAATAAACGAGCAGTACTTC. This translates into CASSPYRGLINEQYF.